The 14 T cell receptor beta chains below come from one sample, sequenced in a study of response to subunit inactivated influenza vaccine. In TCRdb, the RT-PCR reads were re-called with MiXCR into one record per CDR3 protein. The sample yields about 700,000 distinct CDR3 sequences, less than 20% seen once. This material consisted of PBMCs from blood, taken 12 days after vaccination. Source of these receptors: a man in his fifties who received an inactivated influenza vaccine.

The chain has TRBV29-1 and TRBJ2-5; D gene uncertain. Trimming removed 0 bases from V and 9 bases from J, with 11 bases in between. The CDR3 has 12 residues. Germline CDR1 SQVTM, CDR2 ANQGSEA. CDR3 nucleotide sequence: TGCAGCGTTGAAGACAACAGCCATGCCCAGTACTTC. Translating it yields CSVEDNSHAQYF.

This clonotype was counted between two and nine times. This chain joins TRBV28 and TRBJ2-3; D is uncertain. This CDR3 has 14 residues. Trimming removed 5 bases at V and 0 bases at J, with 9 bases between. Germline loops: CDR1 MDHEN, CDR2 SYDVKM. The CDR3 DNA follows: TGTGCCAGCAGTACGCGTTCTAGCACAGATACGCAGTATTTT. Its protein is CASSTRSSTDTQYF. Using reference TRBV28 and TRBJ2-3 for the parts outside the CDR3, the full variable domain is DVKVTQSSRYLVKRTGEKVFLECVQDMDHENMFWYRQDPGLGLRLIYFSYDVKMKEKGDIPEGYSVSREKKERFSLILESASTNQTSMYLCASSTRSSTDTQYFGPGTRLTVL.

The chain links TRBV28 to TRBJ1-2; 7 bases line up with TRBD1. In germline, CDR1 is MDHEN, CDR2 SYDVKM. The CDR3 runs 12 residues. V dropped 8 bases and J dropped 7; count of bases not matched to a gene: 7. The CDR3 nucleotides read TGTGCCAGCGAAGGACAGGAACGTGGCTACACCTTC. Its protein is CASEGQERGYTF.

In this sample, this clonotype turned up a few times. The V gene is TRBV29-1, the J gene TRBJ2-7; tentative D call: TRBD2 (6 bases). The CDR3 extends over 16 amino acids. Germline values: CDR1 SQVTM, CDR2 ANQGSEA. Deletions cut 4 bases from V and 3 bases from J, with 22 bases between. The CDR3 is CSVALETGAEGYEQYF. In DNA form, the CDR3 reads TGCAGCGTTGCCCTTGAAACGGGTGCGGAGGGCTACGAGCAGTACTTC.

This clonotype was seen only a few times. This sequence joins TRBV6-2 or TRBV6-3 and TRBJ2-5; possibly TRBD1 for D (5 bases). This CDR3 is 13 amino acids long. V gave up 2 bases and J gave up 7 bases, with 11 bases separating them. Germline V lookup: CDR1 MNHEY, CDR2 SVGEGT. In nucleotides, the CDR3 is TGTGCCAGCAGTTACGACGCAAGGGGGACCCAGTACTTC. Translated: CASSYDARGTQYF.

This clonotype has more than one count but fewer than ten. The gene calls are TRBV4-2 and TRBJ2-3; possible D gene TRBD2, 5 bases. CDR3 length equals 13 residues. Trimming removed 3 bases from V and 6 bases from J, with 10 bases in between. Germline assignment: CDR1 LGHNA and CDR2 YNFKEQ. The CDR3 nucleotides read TGTGCCAGCAGCCAGGTCAGAGGGGATACGCAGTATTTT. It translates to CASSQVRGDTQYF.

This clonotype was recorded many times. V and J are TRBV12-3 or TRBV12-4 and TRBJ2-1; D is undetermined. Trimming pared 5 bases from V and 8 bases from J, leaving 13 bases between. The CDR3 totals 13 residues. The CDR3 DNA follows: TGTGCCAGCAGTGTTCAAAGGCACCATGAGCAGTTCTTC. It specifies CASSVQRHHEQFF.

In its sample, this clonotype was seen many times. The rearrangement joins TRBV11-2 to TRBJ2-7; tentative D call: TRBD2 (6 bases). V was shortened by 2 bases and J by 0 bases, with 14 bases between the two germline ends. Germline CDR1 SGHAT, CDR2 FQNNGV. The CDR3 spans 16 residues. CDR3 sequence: CASSLRGLLLSYEQYF. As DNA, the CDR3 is TGTGCCAGCAGCTTAAGGGGACTCCTCCTCTCCTACGAGCAGTACTTC.

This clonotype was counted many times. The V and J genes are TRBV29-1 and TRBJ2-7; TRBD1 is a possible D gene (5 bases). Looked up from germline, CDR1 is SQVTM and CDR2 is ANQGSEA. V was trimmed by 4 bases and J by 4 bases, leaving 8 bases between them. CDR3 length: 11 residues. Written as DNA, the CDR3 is TGCAGCGTTGTATCAGGGTACGAGCAGTACTTC. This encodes CSVVSGYEQYF.

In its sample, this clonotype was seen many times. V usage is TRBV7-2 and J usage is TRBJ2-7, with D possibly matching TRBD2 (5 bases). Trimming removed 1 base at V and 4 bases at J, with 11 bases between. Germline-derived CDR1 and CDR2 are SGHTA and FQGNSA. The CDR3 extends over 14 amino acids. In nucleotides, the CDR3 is TGTGCCAGCAGCTTAGGAGGACTCGGATACGAGCAGTACTTC. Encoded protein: CASSLGGLGYEQYF.

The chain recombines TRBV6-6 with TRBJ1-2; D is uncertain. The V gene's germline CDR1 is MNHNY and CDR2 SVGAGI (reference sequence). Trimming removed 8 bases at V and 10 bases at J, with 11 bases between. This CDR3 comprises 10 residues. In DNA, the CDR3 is TGTGCCAGCCGGGCCGACCTCTACACCTTC. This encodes CASRADLYTF.

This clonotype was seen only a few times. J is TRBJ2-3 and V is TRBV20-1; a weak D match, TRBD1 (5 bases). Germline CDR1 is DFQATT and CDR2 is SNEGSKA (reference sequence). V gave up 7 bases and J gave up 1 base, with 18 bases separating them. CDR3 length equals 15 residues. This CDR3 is CSVKGAPRGTDTQYF. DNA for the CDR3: TGCAGTGTAAAAGGGGCTCCCCGTGGCACAGATACGCAGTATTTT.

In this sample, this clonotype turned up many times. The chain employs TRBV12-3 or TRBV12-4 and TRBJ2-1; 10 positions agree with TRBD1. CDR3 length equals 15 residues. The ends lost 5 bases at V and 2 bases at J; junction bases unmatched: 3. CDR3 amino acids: CASSVGTGAYNEQFF. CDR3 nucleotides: TGTGCCAGCAGTGTGGGGACAGGGGCCTACAATGAGCAGTTCTTC.

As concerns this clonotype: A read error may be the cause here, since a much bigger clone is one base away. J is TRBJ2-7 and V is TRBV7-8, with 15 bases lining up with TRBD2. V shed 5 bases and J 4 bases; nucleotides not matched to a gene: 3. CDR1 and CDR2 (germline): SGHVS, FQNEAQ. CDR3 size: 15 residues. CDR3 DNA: TGTGCCAGCAGCCGGACTAGCGGGAGGGGGTACGAGCAGTACTTC. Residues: CASSRTSGRGYEQYF.